This entry lists 32 T cell receptor beta chains sequenced from one sample in a study of blood T cell repertoires in COVID-19. Sequenced by immunoSEQ multiplex PCR; TCRdb stores in-frame clones only, minus some. The table has 150,000 to 250,000 clones, roughly 83% seen once; the top ten hold about 6.5%. Sequences were obtained from peripheral blood. All receptors come from a woman aged 40 to 50 with COVID-19, enrolled during active disease.

This rearrangement joins TRBV7-2 to TRBJ2-5; perhaps TRBD2 as D (5 bases). This CDR3 is built from 13 residues. Trimming cost V 4 bases and J 4 bases, with 10 bases left between them. CDR1 and CDR2 from the germline V gene are SGHTA and FQGNSA. CDR3 coding DNA: TGTGCCAGCAGCTGGGGAGTGCGAGAGACCCAGTACTTC. Residues: CASSWGVRETQYF.

This clone was detected a few times. The gene calls are TRBV30 and TRBJ1-5; D is ambiguous. The V and J ends lost 0 bases and 7 bases respectively, with 16 bases between them. The CDR3 extends over 15 amino acids. CDR1 and CDR2 (germline): GTSNPN, SVGIG (reference sequence). The CDR3 DNA sequence: TGTGCCTGGAGTGTAAATACCGCTTTCGGGCAGCCCCAGCATTTT. Translation: CAWSVNTAFGQPQHF.

This clone was counted once. This CDR3 is CATGGGGGPYNSPLHF. CDR3 bases: TGTGCCACTGGGGGAGGTGGAGGACCGTATAATTCACCCCTCCACTTT. The genes are TRBV7-8 and TRBJ1-6; D is possibly TRBD1 (5 bases). Germline CDR1 reads SGHVS; CDR2 reads FQNEAQ. V was pared by 10 bases and J by 4 bases, with 20 bases between. The CDR3 spans 16 residues.

The sample holds a few counts of this clone. V gene TRBV7-2 combines with J gene TRBJ1-1; the D is unclear. The CDR3 is made up of 16 amino acids. Per germline, CDR1 SGHTA and CDR2 FQGNSA. Trimming removed 1 base at V and 1 base at J, with 13 bases between. The CDR3 here is CASSLGPSTSNTEAFF. CDR3 DNA sequence: TGTGCCAGCAGCTTAGGGCCTTCGACATCGAACACTGAAGCTTTCTTT.

The rearrangement uses TRBV9 and TRBJ2-3; D is possibly TRBD1 (7 bases). This CDR3 has 13 residues. Germline V gene lookup returns CDR1 SGDLS and CDR2 YYNGEE. Trimming stripped 2 bases from V and 5 bases from J, with 9 bases between. The CDR3 loop is CASSVQGGDTQYF. CDR3 DNA: TGTGCCAGCAGCGTTCAGGGGGGAGATACGCAGTATTTT.

This clone was found a few times. This chain links TRBV2 with TRBJ1-4; 9 bases line up with TRBD1. After removal of 9 bases from V and 4 bases from J, the junction contained 12 bases not matched to a gene. The CDR3 has 16 residues. Germline CDR1 is SNHLY and CDR2 is FYNNEI. In DNA, the CDR3 is TGTGCCAGATCCGGGACAGGGCCTCTGGGTAATGAAAAACTGTTTTTT. It is translated as CARSGTGPLGNEKLFF.

The chain couples TRBV4-1 to TRBJ1-2, with TRBD1 matching over 7 bases. The CDR3 contains 15 residues. V lost 1 base and J lost 8; bases outside the gene matches: 10. Germline values: CDR1 MGHRA, CDR2 YSYEKL. The CDR3 is CASSQAYTGVRGYTF. The CDR3 nucleotides read TGCGCCAGCAGCCAAGCCTATACAGGGGTTAGGGGCTACACCTTC.

The chain employs TRBV7-2 and TRBJ1-6, with 8 bases identical to TRBD1. V lost 2 bases, J lost 6 bases, and 3 bases stayed unmatched. The CDR3 runs 15 residues. Germline CDR1 reads SGHTA; CDR2 reads FQGNSA. Written as DNA, the CDR3 is TGTGCCAGCAGCTTACAGGGGGCATCTAATTCACCCCTCCACTTT. This sequence encodes CASSLQGASNSPLHF.

The chain couples TRBV4-2 to TRBJ1-2; 10 positions agree with TRBD1. Trimming cost V 3 bases and J 2 bases; bases outside gene matches: 9. CDR1 is LGHNA, CDR2 YNFKEQ, per germline. The length of the CDR3 is 17 residues. The CDR3 protein is CASSHGSPGQGNYGYTF. The CDR3 bases are TGTGCCAGCAGCCATGGGAGCCCGGGACAGGGGAACTATGGCTACACCTTC.

This chain joins TRBV6-5 and TRBJ1-1; 10 nucleotides align to TRBD1. Germline V gene data show CDR1 as MNHEY and CDR2 as SVGAGI. J gave up 5 bases and V 2 bases, and 2 bases lay outside the gene matches. This CDR3 contains 14 residues. The CDR3 reads CASSYDRGLTEAFF. CDR3 in DNA: TGTGCCAGCAGTTACGACAGGGGGCTGACTGAAGCTTTCTTT.

The chain couples TRBV7-9 to TRBJ2-5; 10 bases fit TRBD1. Unmatched junction bases numbered 4, after V lost 1 base and J lost 2 bases. This CDR3 is 16 amino acids long. The germline CDR1 and CDR2 sequences are SEHNR and FQNEAQ (reference sequence). In DNA form, the CDR3 reads TGTGCCAGCAGCTTAGGGGACAGGGGATTTCAAGAGACCCAGTACTTC. This translates into CASSLGDRGFQETQYF.

The chain has TRBV7-9 and TRBJ1-5; D may be TRBD1 (6 bases). V dropped 4 bases and J dropped 4 bases, with 11 bases sitting between them. Germline CDR1 is SEHNR and CDR2 is FQNEAQ (reference sequence). This CDR3 is 14 amino acids long. This CDR3 is CASSSRGGNQPQHF. CDR3 nucleotides: TGTGCCAGCAGCTCGAGGGGGGGTAATCAGCCCCAGCATTTT. Full variable domain (outside the CDR3, taken from reference TRBV7-9 and TRBJ1-5): DTGVSQNPRHKITKRGQNVTFRCDPISEHNRLYWYRQTLGQGPEFLTYFQNEAQLEKSRLLSDRFSAERPKGSFSTLEIQRTEQGDSAMYLCASSSRGGNQPQHFGDGTRLSIL.

J is TRBJ1-2 and V is TRBV10-3, with 8 bases aligning to TRBD1. The germline gives CDR1 ENHRY, CDR2 SYGVKD. Unmatched junction bases numbered 8, after V lost 10 bases and J lost 1 base. CDR3 length: 14 residues. CDR3 bases: TGTGCCACTAACCGACAGGGGCATAACTATGGCTACACCTTC. Its translation: CATNRQGHNYGYTF.

This chain joins TRBV30 and TRBJ2-7; D remains ambiguous. This CDR3 contains 12 residues. Between the trimmed V and J ends, which lost 2 bases and 5 bases, there was a span of 10 bases. In germline, CDR1 is GTSNPN, CDR2 SVGIG (reference sequence). In DNA form, the CDR3 reads TGTGCCTGGAGTAGGCAGGTTAACGAGCAGTACTTC. Translating it yields CAWSRQVNEQYF.

This chain links TRBV5-4 with TRBJ1-2; D is perhaps TRBD1 (5 bases). Germline values: CDR1 SGHNT, CDR2 YYREEE (reference sequence). The CDR3 length is 14 residues. The V and J ends lost 0 bases and 7 bases respectively, with 13 bases between them. CDR3 DNA sequence: TGTGCCAGCAGCTTGGGCCTCAACAGGTTTGGCTACACCTTC. Its protein is CASSLGLNRFGYTF.

V gene TRBV7-3 combines with J gene TRBJ2-1; 8 bases are shared with TRBD2. The V gene's germline CDR1 is SGHTA and CDR2 FQGTGA. Germline trimming cut 2 bases from V and 2 bases from J; bases unmatched to any gene: 2. CDR3 length: 15 residues. Written as DNA, the CDR3 is TGTGCCAGCAGCTTAGGGCGGGGGGCCTACAATGAGCAGTTCTTC. Protein product: CASSLGRGAYNEQFF.

The gene calls are TRBV5-1 and TRBJ2-2; 8 positions match TRBD1. The CDR3 covers 16 residues. The ends lost 4 bases at V and 2 bases at J; junction bases unmatched: 7. The germline V gene encodes CDR1 SGHRS and CDR2 YFSETQ. The CDR3 here is CASSMSTGGNTGELFF. CDR3 nucleotide sequence: TGCGCCAGCAGCATGAGTACAGGGGGTAACACCGGGGAGCTGTTTTTT. The whole variable domain, remainder taken from reference TRBV5-1 and TRBJ2-2, is KAGVTQTPRYLIKTRGQQVTLSCSPISGHRSVSWYQQTPGQGLQFLFEYFSETQRNKGNFPGRFSGRQFSNSRSEMNVSTLELGDSALYLCASSMSTGGNTGELFFGEGSRLTVL.

The chain couples TRBV9 to TRBJ2-3; a possible D gene is TRBD1 (6 bases). The CDR3 is 15 amino acids. Trimming pared 0 bases from V and 0 bases from J, leaving 8 bases between. Germline loops: CDR1 SGDLS, CDR2 YYNGEE. Here the CDR3 DNA reads TGTGCCAGCAGCGTAGTGGACAGAAGCACAGATACGCAGTATTTT. This codes for CASSVVDRSTDTQYF.

The rearrangement links TRBV28 to TRBJ2-1; D call uncertain. The V end lost 10 bases, the J end lost 0 bases, and 13 bases lay between the germline ends. This CDR3 region has 14 residues. From germline, CDR1 is MDHEN and CDR2 SYDVKM. The DNA of the CDR3 is TGTGCCACTCAAGCTGCGATCTCCTACAATGAGCAGTTCTTC. Translating gives CATQAAISYNEQFF.

With regard to this clone: Other DNA variants within this sample encode the same CDR3. The chain has TRBV6-5 and TRBJ1-1, with no clear D. The CDR3 runs to 15 residues. Germline loops: CDR1 MNHEY, CDR2 SVGAGI. V dropped 0 bases and J dropped 0 bases, with 8 bases sitting between them. CDR3 sequence reads: CASSYSAGMNTEAFF. CDR3 DNA: TGTGCCAGCAGTTACTCGGCAGGCATGAACACTGAAGCTTTCTTT.

The chain carries TRBV3-1 (or the pseudogene TRBV3-2) and TRBJ2-1; no definite D call. This CDR3 has 14 residues. Trimming took 4 bases from V and 8 from J, leaving 15 bases between them. Germline assignment: CDR1 LGHDT and CDR2 YNNKEL (reference sequence). CDR3 coding DNA: TGTGCCAGCAGCCGCGAAGTCGGTGTCGATGAGCAGTTCTTC. Residues: CASSREVGVDEQFF.

This clone was seen only a few times. CDR3 protein: CASRHRGNTEAFF. CDR3 nucleotides: TGTGCCAGCAGACACCGGGGGAACACTGAAGCTTTCTTT. The chain is built from TRBV3-1 (or the pseudogene TRBV3-2) and TRBJ1-1, with D uncertain. CDR3 length equals 13 residues. The V and J ends lost 6 bases and 1 base respectively, with 9 bases between them. Germline V gene lookup returns CDR1 LGHDT and CDR2 YNNKEL (reference sequence).

The chain combines TRBV2 with TRBJ1-2; 10 nucleotides align to TRBD1. This CDR3 spans 13 amino acids. The V segment lost 4 bases and the J segment 9 bases; nucleotides outside the gene matches: 5. Germline-derived CDR1 and CDR2 are SNHLY and FYNNEI. The CDR3 DNA reads as TGTGCCAGCAGTGGACAGGGGGCCAAGCGCTACACCTTC. Encoded protein: CASSGQGAKRYTF.

The rearrangement links TRBV29-1 to TRBJ1-2; TRBD1 might be the D (5 bases). The V end was cut by 6 bases, the J end by 8 bases, with 19 bases between. The germline gives CDR1 SQVTM, CDR2 ANQGSEA. The CDR3 extends over 13 amino acids. The CDR3 DNA reads as TGCAGCGTAGGGCAGGGAGGATACGGAGGCTACACCTTC. Translation: CSVGQGGYGGYTF.

The rearrangement joins TRBV4-1 to TRBJ2-1, with D possibly matching TRBD2 (5 bases). The CDR3 loop spans 14 amino acids. V shed 4 bases and J shed 5 bases, with 12 bases lying between them. Germline V gives CDR1 MGHRA, CDR2 YSYEKL. The CDR3 DNA sequence: TGCGCCAGCAGCCCCCCGGACGGGGACAATGAGCAGTTCTTC. It translates to CASSPPDGDNEQFF.

This clone appeared a single time. The gene calls are TRBV18 and TRBJ1-6; TRBD1 matches at 7 bases. Trimming cost V 5 bases and J 8 bases; bases outside gene matches: 3. This CDR3 region has 13 residues. The germline V gene has CDR1 KGHSH and CDR2 LQKENI. In DNA, the CDR3 is TGTGCCAGCTCAAGAGGGGGCGATTCACCCCTCCACTTT. Translated: CASSRGGDSPLHF.

The rearrangement joins TRBV5-1 to TRBJ2-7; D gene uncertain. V was clipped by 0 bases and J by 3 bases, with 7 bases between them. The germline V gene encodes CDR1 SGHRS and CDR2 YFSETQ. The CDR3 spans 13 residues. In DNA form, the CDR3 reads TGCGCCAGCAGCTTGGTGCAGAACTACGAGCAGTACTTC. It is translated as CASSLVQNYEQYF. Full variable domain (missing parts from reference TRBV5-1 and TRBJ2-7): KAGVTQTPRYLIKTRGQQVTLSCSPISGHRSVSWYQQTPGQGLQFLFEYFSETQRNKGNFPGRFSGRQFSNSRSEMNVSTLELGDSALYLCASSLVQNYEQYFGPGTRLTVT.

DNA for the CDR3: TGCGCCAGCGGCCGGGACAGTTCATCAAACATTCAGTACTTC. Protein product: CASGRDSSSNIQYF. The chain carries TRBV5-1 and TRBJ2-4, with 7 bases aligning to TRBD1. The CDR3 totals 14 residues. With 7 bases clipped from V and 6 bases from J, the junction kept 10 bases outside the gene matches. Germline values: CDR1 SGHRS, CDR2 YFSETQ.

The rearrangement uses TRBV29-1 and TRBJ1-2, with TRBD1 as a possible D gene (5 bases). This CDR3 is built from 12 residues. The germline V and J ends were trimmed by 4 bases and 7 bases, with 13 bases remaining between them. The germline V gene has CDR1 SQVTM and CDR2 ANQGSEA. CDR3 in DNA: TGCAGCGTTGGGGGGGGATCTAGTGGCTACACCTTC. This sequence encodes CSVGGGSSGYTF.

Only a few counts were recorded for this clone. This chain connects TRBV10-1 to TRBJ1-1; D perhaps matches TRBD1 (6 bases). V shed 8 bases and J shed 1 base, with 11 bases lying between them. Germline CDR1 reads WNHNN; CDR2 reads SYGVQD (reference sequence). CDR3 length equals 13 residues. The CDR3 spells CASATGGNTEAFF. CDR3 coding DNA: TGCGCCAGCGCGACAGGAGGGAACACTGAAGCTTTCTTT.

This clone occurred a few times. The J gene is TRBJ1-5, the V gene TRBV6-5; D is uncertain. This CDR3 has 14 residues. With 0 bases removed from V and 1 base from J, the gap between germline ends came to 4 bases. CDR1 is MNHEY, CDR2 SVGAGI, per germline. In DNA form, the CDR3 reads TGTGCCAGCAGTTACTCCCCGAGCAATCAGCCCCAGCATTTT. Translating it yields CASSYSPSNQPQHF.

The V gene is TRBV11-1, the J gene TRBJ1-2; D gene ambiguous. The CDR3 runs 13 residues. Germline V gene lookup returns CDR1 SGHAT and CDR2 FQDESV (reference sequence). V lost 1 base and J 8 bases, leaving 11 bases between the germline ends. The CDR3 sequence is CASSLGGSKGYTF. The CDR3 DNA follows: TGTGCCAGCAGCTTAGGCGGGTCGAAAGGCTACACCTTC.